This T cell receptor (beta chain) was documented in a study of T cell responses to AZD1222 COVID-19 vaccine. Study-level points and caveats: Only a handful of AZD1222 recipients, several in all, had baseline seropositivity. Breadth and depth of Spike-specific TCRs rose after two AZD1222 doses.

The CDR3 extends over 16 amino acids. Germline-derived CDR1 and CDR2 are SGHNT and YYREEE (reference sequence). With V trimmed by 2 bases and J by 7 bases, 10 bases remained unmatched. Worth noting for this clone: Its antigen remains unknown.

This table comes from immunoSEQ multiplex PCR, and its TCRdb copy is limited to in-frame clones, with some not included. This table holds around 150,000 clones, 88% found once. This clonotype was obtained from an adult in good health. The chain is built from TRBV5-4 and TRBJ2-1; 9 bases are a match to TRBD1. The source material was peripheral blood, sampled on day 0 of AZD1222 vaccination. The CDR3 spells CASSLPGQGVFNEQFF. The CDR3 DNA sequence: TGTGCCAGCAGCTTACCGGGACAGGGAGTTTTTAATGAGCAGTTCTTC.